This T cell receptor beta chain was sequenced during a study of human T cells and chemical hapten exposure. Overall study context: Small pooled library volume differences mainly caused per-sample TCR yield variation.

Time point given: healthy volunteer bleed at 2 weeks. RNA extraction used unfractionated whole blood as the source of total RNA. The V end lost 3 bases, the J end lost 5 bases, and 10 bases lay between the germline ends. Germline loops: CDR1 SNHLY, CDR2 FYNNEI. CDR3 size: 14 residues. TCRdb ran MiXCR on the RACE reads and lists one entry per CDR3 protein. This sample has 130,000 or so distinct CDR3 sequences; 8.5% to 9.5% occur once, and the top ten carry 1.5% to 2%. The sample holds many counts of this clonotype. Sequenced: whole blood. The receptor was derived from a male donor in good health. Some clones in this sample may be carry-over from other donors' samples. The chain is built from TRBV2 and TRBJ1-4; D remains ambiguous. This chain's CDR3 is CASSDGRRNEKLFF. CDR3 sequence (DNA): TGTGCCAGCAGTGATGGACGGCGCAATGAAAAACTGTTTTTT.